This TCR beta chain derives from a study of cytomegalovirus exposure and HLA in healthy donors. As for this clone: Its matching antigen is unknown. Other DNA sequences in the sample encode the same CDR3.

General observations from the study: Some TCR beta chains (164 of them) were listed as cytomegalovirus-associated.

Amplification used 60 Vbeta primers and 13 Jbeta primers. In the study's own analysis: A later analysis tallied 87 million or so unique TCR beta chains, around 12 million of them shared. Sequencing used immunoSEQ multiplex PCR; TCRdb keeps in-frame clones, though not all of them. Clone size and the V and J calls come from that table; the DNA yielded D and trimming. The table counts about 130,000 clones; roughly 1.7% lies in the top ten. There are 14 residues in the CDR3. V dropped 7 bases and J dropped 2; count of bases not matched to a gene: 2. CDR1 is SQVTM, CDR2 ANQGSEA, per germline. The sample taken for sequencing was PBMCs. The chain joins TRBV29-1 to TRBJ2-5; TRBD2 matches at 15 bases. The sequence derives from a man younger than 35 in good health and CMV-seronegative. DNA for the CDR3: TGCAGCGCCGGACTAGCGGGGGGGCAAGAGACCCAGTACTTC. Translated: CSAGLAGGQETQYF.